This T cell receptor (beta chain) was captured by sequencing in a study of human CD8 memory T cell subsets. Whole-study results and caveats: For this study, sequencing was restricted to the T cell receptor beta chains only. Stem-like memory and precursor exhausted T cells were similarly highly diverse; effector memory cells were not. Minimally overlapping with each other were the repertoires of precursor exhausted and stem-like memory T cells.

Remarks on this clonotype: Its antigen remains unknown.

Investigators built TCR beta libraries using UMI-labeled 5' RACE. TCRdb re-analyzed the 5' RACE reads; it lists each CDR3 protein once, without DNA. This sample's table has roughly 6,800 distinct CDR3 sequences. The CDR3 is 16 residues long. Per the germline V gene, CDR1 is MDHEN and CDR2 is SYDVKM. V and J are TRBV28 and TRBJ2-2; TCRdb indicates TRBD2, and absent DNA this call remains unverified. The sequenced sample consisted of CD8+ T cells from PBMCs. This clonotype was obtained from a human donor in good health. This chain's CDR3 is CASSFGTSGRFGELFF.